Each of the 23 T cell receptor beta chains below was sequenced from the same sample in a study of shared clonotypes between healthy human individuals. Some clones are missing from TCRdb's copy, which holds only in-frame ones; the method was immunoSEQ multiplex PCR. Seen here are hundreds of thousands of clones, 72% observed once, and the top ten hold under 2%. Sequenced: memory CD4+ T cells sorted from blood. As for subset: CD45RA-negative fraction. The origin of the receptors is a woman in her 30s in good health.

This clone was seen more than once but under ten times. The V and J genes are TRBV4-2 and TRBJ2-4, with D perhaps matching TRBD2 (6 bases). The CDR3 contains 13 residues. In germline, CDR1 is LGHNA, CDR2 YNFKEQ. V lost 3 bases, J lost 8 bases, and 11 bases lay in between. The CDR3 region is CASSQGGPDIQYF. The DNA for the CDR3 is TGTGCCAGCAGCCAGGGAGGTCCCGACATTCAGTACTTC.

The CDR3 sequence is CASSPTSGRMVGELFF. For the CDR3, the DNA is TGTGCCAGTAGTCCCACTAGCGGGAGAATGGTCGGGGAGCTGTTTTTT. The chain is built from TRBV19 and TRBJ2-2; TRBD2 matches 11 bases. V gave up 5 bases and J gave up 7 bases; unmatched junction bases: 9. This CDR3 contains 16 residues. Germline lookup yields CDR1 LNHDA and CDR2 SQIVND (reference sequence).

This clone was recorded a few times. This chain joins TRBV28 and TRBJ1-5, with D maybe TRBD1 (5 bases). Between the trimmed V and J ends, which lost 3 bases and 0 bases, there was a span of 15 bases. Germline CDR1 reads MDHEN; CDR2 reads SYDVKM. The CDR3 totals 17 residues. CDR3 region: CASSFKAGPYSNQPQHF. DNA for the CDR3: TGTGCCAGCAGTTTTAAGGCAGGGCCCTATAGCAATCAGCCCCAGCATTTT.

This clone was picked up a small number of times. The chain joins TRBV11-2 to TRBJ1-1; D remains unclear. The CDR3 spans 14 residues. The V end was cut by 5 bases, the J end by 1 base, with 11 bases between. Germline CDR1 reads SGHAT; CDR2 reads FQNNGV. CDR3 nucleotide sequence: TGTGCCAGCAGCCCCGACGGATCGAACACTGAAGCTTTCTTT. The encoded protein is CASSPDGSNTEAFF.

This clone was seen many times. V usage is TRBV7-9 and J usage is TRBJ1-4, with D possibly being TRBD1 (5 bases). The CDR3 runs 16 residues. V gave up 6 bases and J gave up 8 bases, with 22 bases separating them. Per germline, CDR1 SEHNR and CDR2 FQNEAQ (reference sequence). The CDR3 here is CASRNYTGTSREKLFF. CDR3 bases: TGTGCCAGCAGAAACTACACCGGGACGTCTCGGGAAAAACTGTTTTTT.

This chain uses TRBV5-1 with TRBJ2-1; possible D gene TRBD2, 7 bases. Trimming took 2 bases from V and 5 from J, leaving 8 bases between them. The CDR3 consists of 13 residues. CDR1 is SGHRS, CDR2 YFSETQ, per germline. CDR3 DNA: TGCGCCAGCAGCTTAGGGGGGGACAATGAGCAGTTCTTC. Its protein is CASSLGGDNEQFF. Together with reference TRBV5-1 and TRBJ2-1, the CDR3 gives the full variable domain: KAGVTQTPRYLIKTRGQQVTLSCSPISGHRSVSWYQQTPGQGLQFLFEYFSETQRNKGNFPGRFSGRQFSNSRSEMNVSTLELGDSALYLCASSLGGDNEQFFGPGTRLTVL.

This clone was detected only once. V and J are TRBV27 and TRBJ1-2; 8 bases map to TRBD1. The V segment lost 8 bases and the J segment 4 bases; nucleotides outside the gene matches: 6. Germline CDR1 MNHEY, CDR2 SMNVEV (reference sequence). The CDR3 is 13 residues long. CDR3 DNA sequence: TGTGCCAGCTACACCGGACAGGGCTATGGCTACACCTTC. Amino acids: CASYTGQGYGYTF.

A single count supports this clone. CDR3 nucleotide sequence: TGCAGCGTGGCACAGGGGACACCTAATTCACCCCTCCACTTT. This codes for CSVAQGTPNSPLHF. The chain couples TRBV29-1 to TRBJ1-6; TRBD1 aligns across 7 bases. Looked up from germline, CDR1 is SQVTM and CDR2 is ANQGSEA. Trimming cost V 6 bases and J 6 bases; bases outside gene matches: 8. The CDR3 loop spans 14 amino acids.

CDR3 region: CASSHRTVNTEAFF. The CDR3, as DNA: TGTGCCAGCAGCCATAGGACAGTGAACACTGAAGCTTTCTTT. The V call is TRBV16, the J call TRBJ1-1; possibly TRBD1 for D (6 bases). The germline gives CDR1 KGHSY, CDR2 FQNENV. V was shortened by 3 bases and J by 0 bases, with 8 bases between the two germline ends. The CDR3 length is 14 residues.

The chain uses TRBV7-9 and TRBJ2-7, with 8 bases lining up with TRBD1. CDR3 size: 13 residues. V shed 3 bases and J 5 bases; nucleotides not matched to a gene: 3. Looked up from germline, CDR1 is SEHNR and CDR2 is FQNEAQ (reference sequence). Here the CDR3 DNA reads TGTGCCAGCAGCTTTATACAGGGGGACGAGCAGTACTTC. It specifies CASSFIQGDEQYF.

The chain uses TRBV5-1 and TRBJ2-3; 14 bases map to TRBD2. With V trimmed by 5 bases and J by 4 bases, 15 bases remained unmatched. This CDR3 region has 19 residues. Germline V lookup: CDR1 SGHRS, CDR2 YFSETQ. CDR3 sequence: CASSPTLGLAGVYADTQYF. DNA of the CDR3: TGCGCCAGCAGTCCCACATTGGGACTAGCGGGAGTGTATGCAGATACGCAGTATTTT. Based on the CDR3 plus reference TRBV5-1 and TRBJ2-3, the full variable domain is KAGVTQTPRYLIKTRGQQVTLSCSPISGHRSVSWYQQTPGQGLQFLFEYFSETQRNKGNFPGRFSGRQFSNSRSEMNVSTLELGDSALYLCASSPTLGLAGVYADTQYFGPGTRLTVL.

Of note for this clone: Within the sample, other DNA sequences also encode this same CDR3. The chain is built from TRBV6-1 and TRBJ1-5; the match to TRBD1 covers 7 bases. The germline CDR1 and CDR2 sequences are MNHNS and SASEGT. The CDR3 consists of 13 residues. V shed 9 bases, J shed 0 bases, and the junction held 2 bases outside the gene matches. CDR3 bases: TGTGCCAGTACAGGGGATAGCAATCAGCCCCAGCATTTT. This encodes CASTGDSNQPQHF.

V and J are TRBV21-1 and TRBJ2-2; the DNA was not used to check the table's D call, TRBD2. TRBV21-1 is termed a pseudogene. The CDR3 sequence is 15 residues long. This chain's CDR3 is CASSKGLADTGELFF. The CDR3 nucleotides are TGTGCCAGCAGCAAGGGACTAGCGGACACCGGGGAGCTGTTTTTT.

This sequence joins TRBV5-1 and TRBJ2-5, with D unresolved. V was shortened by 2 bases and J by 4 bases, with 9 bases between the two germline ends. This CDR3 contains 13 residues. Looked up from germline, CDR1 is SGHRS and CDR2 is YFSETQ. CDR3 nucleotides: TGCGCCAGCAGCTTAGGACCGGTAGAGACCCAGTACTTC. This sequence encodes CASSLGPVETQYF.

The chain carries TRBV11-1 and TRBJ2-7; 8 positions match TRBD2. The CDR3 totals 15 residues. With 4 bases clipped from V and 3 bases from J, the junction kept 8 bases outside the gene matches. The V gene's germline CDR1 is SGHAT and CDR2 FQDESV (reference sequence). CDR3 in amino acids: CASSSDWTSSYEQYF. CDR3 nucleotides: TGTGCCAGCAGCTCGGACTGGACTAGCAGCTACGAGCAGTACTTC.

A single count supports this clone. The V and J genes are TRBV6-4 and TRBJ2-3; no definite D call. CDR3 length equals 13 residues. Germline V gives CDR1 MRHNA, CDR2 SNTAGT. V was clipped by 4 bases and J by 2 bases, with 7 bases between them. The CDR3: CASSVMLTDTQYF. The CDR3, as DNA: TGTGCCAGCAGTGTCATGCTCACAGATACGCAGTATTTT.

Notes on this clone: At the DNA level, this CDR3 is encoded by other sequences in the same sample as well. V and J are TRBV5-1 and TRBJ1-2; no clear D gene. The CDR3 has 13 amino acids. V lost 0 bases and J 2 bases, leaving 5 bases between the germline ends. The germline gives CDR1 SGHRS, CDR2 YFSETQ. CDR3 sequence: CASSLDRNYGYTF. The CDR3 bases are TGCGCCAGCAGCTTGGACAGAAACTATGGCTACACCTTC.

This sequence joins TRBV11-2 and TRBJ2-2; D is undetermined. Germline CDR1 and CDR2: SGHAT and FQNNGV. V dropped 2 bases and J dropped 4 bases, with 5 bases sitting between them. This CDR3 comprises 13 residues. The CDR3 DNA is TGTGCCAGCAGCTTACAAACCACCGGGGAGCTGTTTTTT. Translating it yields CASSLQTTGELFF.

This clone is a singleton in its sample. DNA of the CDR3: TGTGCCAGCAGTTACGCCAATCCTAGCCAACCCTACGAGCAGTACTTC. Translating it yields CASSYANPSQPYEQYF. V is TRBV6-5 and J is TRBJ2-5; tentative D call: TRBD2 (5 bases). The J call may be mistaken, given a closer DNA end match to TRBJ2-7. The CDR3 extends over 16 amino acids. Germline CDR1 MNHEY, CDR2 SVGAGI.

The chain carries TRBV18 and TRBJ2-1; TRBD2 agrees at 11 bases. Germline V gives CDR1 KGHSH, CDR2 LQKENI. V trimming: 3 bases; J trimming: 7 bases; junction bases outside the gene matches: 8. The CDR3 contains 16 residues. The CDR3 nucleotides read TGTGCCAGCTCACCCCCCACTAGCGGGGGTTTAAATGAGCAGTTCTTC. Translating it yields CASSPPTSGGLNEQFF.

This chain uses TRBV7-2 with TRBJ2-5; 8 bases fit TRBD1. V was clipped by 3 bases and J by 4 bases; unmatched bases: 4. The CDR3 has 14 amino acids. Germline CDR1 SGHTA, CDR2 FQGNSA. In DNA form, the CDR3 reads TGTGCCAGCAGCTTCAGGGGGCATCGAGAGACCCAGTACTTC. As protein: CASSFRGHRETQYF. Full variable domain (missing parts from reference TRBV7-2 and TRBJ2-5): GAGVSQSPSNKVTEKGKDVELRCDPISGHTALYWYRQSLGQGLEFLIYFQGNSAPDKSGLPSDRFSAERTGGSVSTLTIQRTQQEDSAVYLCASSFRGHRETQYFGPGTRLLVL.

In regard to this clone: This same CDR3 is encoded by further DNA sequences in the sample. The CDR3 sequence is CASRGQGSTDTQYF. The CDR3 DNA sequence: TGTGCCAGCAGAGGACAAGGAAGCACAGATACGCAGTATTTT. V is TRBV28 and J is TRBJ2-3, with D tentatively TRBD1 (5 bases). The germline V and J ends were trimmed by 6 bases and 0 bases, with 10 bases remaining between them. The germline V gene has CDR1 MDHEN and CDR2 SYDVKM. The CDR3 contains 14 residues.

Turning to this clone: Distinct nucleotide sequences in the sample also encode this CDR3. The J gene is TRBJ2-7, the V gene TRBV19; 10 bases map to TRBD2. Germline V gene data show CDR1 as LNHDA and CDR2 as SQIVND (reference sequence). The CDR3 is 15 residues long. V dropped 3 bases and J dropped 4; count of bases not matched to a gene: 6. As DNA, the CDR3 is TGTGCCAGTAGTATTCAAGCGGGAGGGAGGTACGAGCAGTACTTC. Translation: CASSIQAGGRYEQYF. Drawing the rest from reference TRBV19 and TRBJ2-7, the complete variable domain is DGGITQSPKYLFRKEGQNVTLSCEQNLNHDAMYWYRQDPGQGLRLIYYSQIVNDFQKGDIAEGYSVSREKKESFPLTVTSAQKNPTAFYLCASSIQAGGRYEQYFGPGTRLTVT.